In this sample, the clone carrying this T cell receptor beta chain turned up a few times. Its target is not known. Trimming removed 6 bases from V and 4 bases from J, with 9 bases in between. There are 12 residues in the CDR3. This entry belongs to a study of post-analysis software for immune sequencing data. Study-wide results and limits: TRBV segments more frequent in patients than in controls numbered roughly five and included TRBV5-6, TRBV5-1 and TRBV20-1.

TCR beta cDNA libraries had unique molecular identifiers. The source material, about 0.9 to 10 million T cells, gave rise to 400,000 to 550,000 cDNA molecules. TCRdb itself ran the PCR reads through MiXCR, one entry per CDR3 protein. The sample yields about 770,000 distinct CDR3 sequences, more than 45% seen once. The source material was blood. This rearrangement joins TRBV12-3 or TRBV12-4 to TRBJ1-2; D remains unclear. The receptor comes from a girl aged 10-17 years with multiple sclerosis. CDR3 region: CASRTAIYGYTF. DNA of the CDR3: TGTGCCAGCAGAACAGCAATCTATGGCTACACCTTC.